This T cell receptor beta chain was profiled in a study of Ad26.COV2.S vaccination and SARS-CoV-2 variants. Broader study findings: After vaccination, reports described spike-specific CD8+ and CD4+ T cell responses as showing substantial breadth. Total T cell responses may have been underestimated by the TCR breadth and depth analyses. Breadth of non-spike TCRs did not differ between vaccinees and placebo recipients. Spike-specific TCR breadth ran higher among vaccine recipients than placebo recipients.

The CDR3 runs 17 residues. Germline lookup yields CDR1 SGHRS and CDR2 YFSETQ. Germline trimming cut 4 bases from V and 1 base from J; bases unmatched to any gene: 13. About this clone itself: What it binds is unknown.

Method: immunoSEQ multiplex PCR; TCRdb's copy keeps in-frame clones and lacks some. Of approximately 400,000 clones listed, roughly 94% were seen once; the top ten hold under 4%. The TCR comes from a human donor who had recovered from COVID-19. This specimen was peripheral blood, taken after recovery from COVID-19. This chain connects TRBV5-1 to TRBJ1-2, with 7 bases fitting TRBD1. CDR3 residues: CASSPGGEGQINYGYTF. The DNA of the CDR3 is TGCGCCAGCAGCCCAGGGGGGGAAGGACAAATTAACTATGGCTACACCTTC.